The 26 T cell receptor beta chains in this list originate from one sample, sequenced in a study of blood T cell repertoires in COVID-19 (dated by TCRdb to 2020 to 2021). Library preparation was by the immunoSEQ multiplex PCR assay. This is the immuneACCESS table as TCRdb keeps it, with only in-frame sequences that have V and J called. A part of the clones is gone; compared with another copy, unresolved V genes explain less than half, and the rest is unexplained. Across this sample there are some 350,000 clones, with about 90% seen only once. Just under 3% of the sample is taken by the ten largest. The sequenced material came from PBMCs or T cells enriched from blood (not recorded which). Receptors originate from a woman aged 25 to 39 who had recovered from COVID-19.

This clone was recorded once. This rearrangement joins TRBV9 to TRBJ2-5, with D perhaps matching TRBD2 (7 bases). The CDR3 length is 14 residues. Trimming removed 4 bases from V and 5 bases from J, with 15 bases in between. Per germline, CDR1 SGDLS and CDR2 YYNGEE. The CDR3 region has the DNA TGTGCCAGCAGCCGACCGGGGGGCTCGGAGACCCAGTACTTC. Translation: CASSRPGGSETQYF.

The chain couples TRBV19 to TRBJ1-5; the D gene is possibly TRBD1 (5 bases). The V gene lost 5 bases and the J gene lost 7 bases, with 21 bases spanning the gap. CDR1 LNHDA and CDR2 SQIVND come from the germline V gene (reference sequence). This CDR3 has 16 amino acids. The CDR3 here is CASSPSYQGQRQPQHF. In DNA, the CDR3 is TGTGCCAGTAGTCCCTCGTACCAGGGCCAGAGGCAGCCCCAGCATTTT. The whole variable domain, filled in from reference TRBV19 and TRBJ1-5, reads DGGITQSPKYLFRKEGQNVTLSCEQNLNHDAMYWYRQDPGQGLRLIYYSQIVNDFQKGDIAEGYSVSREKKESFPLTVTSAQKNPTAFYLCASSPSYQGQRQPQHFGDGTRLSIL.

The chain is built from TRBV7-9 and TRBJ2-7; the D gene is possibly TRBD1 (6 bases). The CDR3 is made up of 13 amino acids. Trimming removed 3 bases at V and 6 bases at J, with 12 bases between. Germline V gene data show CDR1 as SEHNR and CDR2 as FQNEAQ (reference sequence). For the CDR3, the DNA is TGTGCCAGCAGCTTTCCAGGGGCTTCCGAGCAGTACTTC. As protein: CASSFPGASEQYF.

This chain joins TRBV20-1 and TRBJ2-7; D might be TRBD1 (5 bases). Germline CDR1 and CDR2: DFQATT and SNEGSKA (reference sequence). The CDR3 is made up of 11 amino acids. V shed 6 bases and J shed 2 bases, with 8 bases lying between them. The CDR3 nucleotides are TGCAGTGCGCAGGACACCTACGAGCAGTACTTC. This codes for CSAQDTYEQYF.

This chain links TRBV15 with TRBJ2-1; TRBD1 matches 8 bases. The junction had 10 bases not matched to a gene; V was cut back by 4 bases and J by 8 bases. The V gene's germline CDR1 is LNHNV and CDR2 YYDKDF (reference sequence). The CDR3 loop spans 15 amino acids. Here the CDR3 reads CATSNPRGQGDEQFF. The CDR3 DNA sequence: TGTGCCACCAGCAACCCCAGGGGGCAGGGCGATGAGCAGTTCTTC.

The chain is built from TRBV6-5 and TRBJ2-7, with 11 bases fitting TRBD2. The CDR3 is 15 amino acids. Germline CDR1 reads MNHEY; CDR2 reads SVGAGI. Germline trimming cut 0 bases from V and 2 bases from J; bases unmatched to any gene: 0. The CDR3 spells CASSYSLAGAYEQYF. DNA of the CDR3: TGTGCCAGCAGTTACTCACTAGCGGGGGCCTACGAGCAGTACTTC.

The chain uses TRBV7-9 and TRBJ2-3; 11 positions agree with TRBD2. With V trimmed by 5 bases and J by 8 bases, 9 bases remained unmatched. The CDR3 is 15 residues long. Looked up from germline, CDR1 is SEHNR and CDR2 is FQNEAQ (reference sequence). For the CDR3, the DNA is TGTGCCAGCAGCCCTAGCGGGGGGCCGCGCGGTACGCAGTATTTT. Translated, it gives CASSPSGGPRGTQYF.

The chain recombines TRBV10-3 with TRBJ2-7; TRBD1 matches at 7 bases. CDR3 size: 13 residues. Germline V gene lookup returns CDR1 ENHRY and CDR2 SYGVKD. V shed 6 bases, J shed 0 bases, and the junction held 2 bases outside the gene matches. This CDR3 reads CAIRGTDSYEQYF. Here the CDR3 DNA reads TGTGCCATCAGGGGGACAGACTCCTACGAGCAGTACTTC.

The rearrangement uses TRBV18 and TRBJ1-5; D gene uncertain. The CDR3 has 13 amino acids. The germline gives CDR1 KGHSH, CDR2 LQKENI. V was shortened by 4 bases and J by 7 bases, with 11 bases between the two germline ends. CDR3 residues: CASSQDRAQPQHF. DNA of the CDR3: TGTGCCAGCTCACAAGATCGAGCGCAGCCCCAGCATTTT.

The chain is built from TRBV11-1 and TRBJ1-2; 8 bases are shared with TRBD1. The germline gives CDR1 SGHAT, CDR2 FQDESV (reference sequence). The V gene end was trimmed by 5 bases and the J gene end by 6 bases; junction bases not matched to a gene: 5. This CDR3 has 13 residues. The CDR3 sequence: CASSPTGVDGYTF. The CDR3 bases are TGTGCCAGCAGCCCGACAGGGGTCGATGGCTACACCTTC.

This chain connects TRBV15 to TRBJ1-1; D call uncertain. The CDR3 runs 13 residues. Trimming shortened V by 0 bases and J by 8 bases, and 10 bases separated the two germline ends. Germline-derived CDR1 and CDR2 are LNHNV and YYDKDF (reference sequence). The CDR3 DNA reads TGTGCCACCAGCAGAGATCTAGCATCGGAAGCTTTCTTT. Protein product: CATSRDLASEAFF. Using reference TRBV15 and TRBJ1-1 for the parts outside the CDR3, the full variable domain is DAMVIQNPRYQVTQFGKPVTLSCSQTLNHNVMYWYQQKSSQAPKLLFHYYDKDFNNEADTPDNFQSRRPNTSFCFLDIRSPGLGDTAMYLCATSRDLASEAFFGQGTRLTVV.

The J gene is TRBJ2-7, the V gene TRBV6-2 or TRBV6-3; D call uncertain. This CDR3 has 13 amino acids. V was cut by 5 bases and J by 4 bases, with 12 bases left in between. Germline V gene data show CDR1 as MNHEY and CDR2 as SVGEGT. The CDR3 loop is CASSPGFWYEQYF. CDR3 nucleotide sequence: TGTGCCAGCAGTCCCGGGTTTTGGTACGAGCAGTACTTC.

This chain links TRBV28 with TRBJ1-1; 7 bases match TRBD1. Germline CDR1 reads MDHEN; CDR2 reads SYDVKM. The ends lost 6 bases at V and 5 bases at J; junction bases unmatched: 9. CDR3 size: 14 residues. The DNA of the CDR3 is TGTGCCAGCAGGCTCCAGGGGGTATGGACTGAAGCTTTCTTT. It codes for CASRLQGVWTEAFF.

The rearrangement uses TRBV12-5 and TRBJ2-1; 10 positions match TRBD2. V trimming: 1 base; J trimming: 4 bases; junction bases outside the gene matches: 7. The CDR3 sequence is 17 residues long. The V gene's germline CDR1 is LGHNT and CDR2 FRNRAP. CDR3 region: CASGLGPSGRRYNEQFF. CDR3 nucleotides: TGTGCTAGTGGTTTGGGCCCTAGCGGGAGAAGGTACAATGAGCAGTTCTTC. The full variable domain, completed using reference TRBV12-5 and TRBJ2-1, is DARVTQTPRHKVTEMGQEVTMRCQPILGHNTVFWYRQTMMQGLELLAYFRNRAPLDDSGMPKDRFSAEMPDATLATLKIQPSEPRDSAVYFCASGLGPSGRRYNEQFFGPGTRLTVL.

This chain uses TRBV28 with TRBJ2-5; D call uncertain. The germline V gene has CDR1 MDHEN and CDR2 SYDVKM. Trimming removed 3 bases from V and 0 bases from J, with 5 bases in between. This CDR3 spans 13 amino acids. The CDR3 DNA reads as TGTGCCAGCAGTTTGAACAACCAAGAGACCCAGTACTTC. Translation gives CASSLNNQETQYF.

There are a few counts of this clone. This rearrangement joins TRBV5-5 to TRBJ2-7; unclear D gene. Trimming stripped 4 bases from V and 6 bases from J, with 8 bases between. CDR1 and CDR2 from the germline V gene are SGHKS and YYEKEE (reference sequence). This CDR3 has 11 amino acids. CDR3 loop: CASSSYSEQYF. The CDR3 DNA reads as TGTGCCAGCAGCAGCTATAGCGAGCAGTACTTC.

The chain recombines TRBV7-9 with TRBJ1-5, with 7 bases identical to TRBD1. Germline CDR1 and CDR2: SEHNR and FQNEAQ (reference sequence). Trimming cost V 6 bases and J 7 bases; bases outside gene matches: 15. This CDR3 contains 16 residues. The CDR3 sequence is CASSFVSGGGQQPQHF. The CDR3 nucleotides are TGTGCCAGCAGTTTTGTTTCAGGGGGAGGTCAGCAGCCCCAGCATTTT.

The V call is TRBV21-1, the J call TRBJ2-7; the table gives TRBD2 as D, unverified against the DNA. TRBV21-1 is marked as a pseudogene. The CDR3 extends over 14 amino acids. Here the CDR3 reads CASSTTGSSYEQYF. CDR3 DNA: TGTGCCAGCAGCACGACGGGTAGCTCCTACGAGCAGTACTTC.

The V call is TRBV19, the J call TRBJ1-5, with D possibly matching TRBD1 (6 bases). V was trimmed by 6 bases and J by 3 bases, leaving 15 bases between them. Germline lookup yields CDR1 LNHDA and CDR2 SQIVND (reference sequence). CDR3 length: 15 residues. The CDR3 region is CASRARQANNQPQHF. CDR3 sequence (DNA): TGTGCCAGTAGAGCAAGACAGGCAAACAATCAGCCCCAGCATTTT.

The chain combines TRBV4-1 with TRBJ1-1, with D perhaps matching TRBD1 (5 bases). Trimming removed 1 base from V and 0 bases from J, with 12 bases in between. The CDR3 covers 16 residues. Germline V gene sequence: CDR1 MGHRA, CDR2 YSYEKL. CDR3 region: CASSQALTVMNTEAFF. The CDR3 DNA reads as TGCGCCAGCAGCCAAGCTTTGACAGTTATGAACACTGAAGCTTTCTTT.

The V call is TRBV4-2, the J call TRBJ2-7; D unresolved. From germline, CDR1 is LGHNA and CDR2 YNFKEQ. The CDR3 spans 14 residues. Between the trimmed V and J ends, which lost 0 bases and 2 bases, there was a span of 8 bases. The CDR3 sequence: CASSQESGTYEQYF. The DNA for the CDR3 is TGTGCCAGCAGCCAAGAATCAGGAACCTACGAGCAGTACTTC.

The chain couples TRBV5-1 to TRBJ1-2; D is unclear. Germline V gene data show CDR1 as SGHRS and CDR2 as YFSETQ. Trimming stripped 0 bases from V and 2 bases from J, with 8 bases between. The CDR3 runs to 14 residues. The CDR3 sequence: CASSLASVNYGYTF. The CDR3 DNA reads as TGCGCCAGCAGCTTGGCGTCGGTAAACTATGGCTACACCTTC.

This clone was counted at least ten times. J is TRBJ1-5 and V is TRBV9; TRBD1 matches at 12 bases. Germline CDR1 and CDR2: SGDLS and YYNGEE. The CDR3 has 15 residues. V was clipped by 4 bases and J by 6 bases; unmatched bases: 5. The DNA for the CDR3 is TGTGCCAGCAGCTCGGGACAGGGGGCGGTTCAGCCCCAGCATTTT. Amino acid sequence: CASSSGQGAVQPQHF.

The rearrangement uses TRBV7-2 and TRBJ2-4; D perhaps matches TRBD1 (6 bases). With 6 bases removed from V and 3 bases from J, the gap between germline ends came to 12 bases. The CDR3 sequence is 14 residues long. Germline V gives CDR1 SGHTA, CDR2 FQGNSA. The CDR3 here is CASSLHRDKNIQYF. The CDR3 region has the DNA TGTGCCAGCAGTTTGCACAGGGACAAAAACATTCAGTACTTC.

This clone appeared a single time. The chain has TRBV28 and TRBJ2-2, with 8 bases fitting TRBD1. The germline V gene has CDR1 MDHEN and CDR2 SYDVKM. The CDR3 totals 14 residues. With 7 bases clipped from V and 7 bases from J, the junction kept 8 bases outside the gene matches. CDR3 amino acids: CASTFTGGNGELFF. The DNA of the CDR3 is TGTGCCAGCACCTTCACAGGGGGAAACGGGGAGCTGTTTTTT.

This rearrangement joins TRBV7-2 to TRBJ1-5; a possible D gene is TRBD1 (6 bases). The CDR3 covers 16 residues. V lost 1 base and J lost 1, with 11 bases in between. Germline V gene lookup returns CDR1 SGHTA and CDR2 FQGNSA. In DNA, the CDR3 is TGTGCCAGCAGCTTAGGGAACAGGGTCAGCAATCAGCCCCAGCATTTT. This gives the protein CASSLGNRVSNQPQHF.